These 11 T cell receptor beta chains originate from one sample sequenced in a study of blood T cells in healthy people across ages. With a J-beta primer mix and a sample-barcoded 5' primer, a second PCR ran about 7 to 11 cycles. TCRdb called the 5' RACE reads again in MiXCR, with one record for every CDR3 protein. The repertoire holds hundreds of thousands of distinct CDR3 sequences, around 43% seen once, with about 21% in the top ten. The sample was blood. These receptors were collected from a man aged 55 to 70 in good health.

The V and J genes are TRBV5-1 and TRBJ2-2; the match to TRBD1 covers 7 bases. This CDR3 has 15 residues. The V and J ends lost 0 bases and 4 bases, in that order; junction bases with no gene match: 3. CDR1 and CDR2 from the germline V gene are SGHRS and YFSETQ. CDR3 sequence reads: CASSLGGTVTGELFF. CDR3 sequence (DNA): TGCGCCAGCAGCTTGGGGGGGACAGTCACCGGGGAGCTGTTTTTT.

The table lists this clonotype with a few counts. The rearrangement joins TRBV7-2 to TRBJ2-5; D is unclear. The CDR3 covers 13 residues. Germline CDR1 and CDR2: SGHTA and FQGNSA. V lost 3 bases and J 3 bases, leaving 8 bases between the germline ends. This CDR3 reads CASSFPGKETQYF. The CDR3 DNA reads TGTGCCAGCAGCTTTCCTGGAAAAGAGACCCAGTACTTC. Supplemented by reference TRBV7-2 and TRBJ2-5, the full variable domain reads GAGVSQSPSNKVTEKGKDVELRCDPISGHTALYWYRQSLGQGLEFLIYFQGNSAPDKSGLPSDRFSAERTGGSVSTLTIQRTQQEDSAVYLCASSFPGKETQYFGPGTRLLVL.

This clonotype was counted a few times. The genes are TRBV7-2 and TRBJ2-5; D is uncertain. Gene TRBJ2-7 matches the end of the DNA better, so the J call may be wrong. CDR3 length: 14 residues. CDR1 SGHTA and CDR2 FQGNSA come from the germline V gene. The CDR3 DNA sequence: TGTGCCAGCAGCTTAGCAGTCAGTGTGTACGAGCAGTACTTC. Amino acid sequence: CASSLAVSVYEQYF.

CDR3 nucleotides: TGCAGTGCAGCCTCCACGAACAATGAGCAGTTCTTC. Its translation is CSAASTNNEQFF. The V call is TRBV20-1, the J call TRBJ2-1, with D hard to call. The length of the CDR3 is 12 residues. Trimming pared 6 bases from V and 5 bases from J, leaving 11 bases between. Germline CDR1 reads DFQATT; CDR2 reads SNEGSKA (reference sequence).

The chain is built from TRBV27 and TRBJ1-2, with 10 nucleotides matching TRBD1. J gave up 0 bases and V 3 bases, and 16 bases lay outside the gene matches. There are 20 residues in the CDR3. The germline gives CDR1 MNHEY, CDR2 SMNVEV (reference sequence). CDR3 sequence reads: CASSLSLRDRGGVANYGYTF. CDR3 DNA: TGTGCCAGCAGTTTGTCTTTAAGGGACAGGGGCGGGGTAGCTAACTATGGCTACACCTTC.

This clonotype turned up a few times. V usage is TRBV28 and J usage is TRBJ2-7; no clear D gene. Trimming stripped 5 bases from V and 4 bases from J, with 12 bases between. The V gene's germline CDR1 is MDHEN and CDR2 SYDVKM. CDR3 length: 13 amino acids. This CDR3 reads CASSPSTLYEQYF. The CDR3 nucleotides read TGTGCCAGCAGTCCCAGTACCCTATACGAGCAGTACTTC.

This rearrangement joins TRBV28 to TRBJ1-3; no clear D. The CDR3 runs to 12 residues. V was cut by 3 bases and J by 4 bases, with 4 bases left in between. The germline CDR1 and CDR2 sequences are MDHEN and SYDVKM. As DNA, the CDR3 is TGTGCCAGCAGTTTCACCGGAAACACCATATATTTT. Its translation: CASSFTGNTIYF.

This clonotype has only a few counts. This chain links TRBV20-1 with TRBJ2-6; no firm D call. V was pared by 6 bases and J by 1 base, with 10 bases between. The length of the CDR3 is 14 residues. Germline-derived CDR1 and CDR2 are DFQATT and SNEGSKA (reference sequence). The CDR3 DNA follows: TGCAGTGCCCTCGCAACTTCTGGGGCCAACGTCCTGACTTTC. It specifies CSALATSGANVLTF.

A remark on this clonotype: A much larger clone is a single base away; this may be a read error. The CDR3 nucleotides are TGTGCCATCAGTGAAGATGGTGGCTCCTACGAGCAGTACTTC. Residues: CAISEDGGSYEQYF. The chain uses TRBV10-3 and TRBJ2-7; the D is unclear. The CDR3 extends over 14 amino acids. Germline CDR1 reads ENHRY; CDR2 reads SYGVKD. V lost 3 bases and J 0 bases, leaving 9 bases between the germline ends.

This chain connects TRBV4-1 to TRBJ2-5; tentative D call: TRBD2 (6 bases). TRBJ2-7 explains the end of the DNA better; the J call may be wrong. The CDR3 consists of 14 residues. CDR1 is MGHRA and CDR2 is YSYEKL in the germline V gene. The CDR3 loop reads CASSQEEGIYEQYF. Here the CDR3 DNA reads TGCGCCAGCAGCCAAGAGGAGGGGATCTACGAGCAGTACTTC.

This clonotype was seen more than once but under ten times. This chain uses TRBV28 with TRBJ2-7; D is perhaps TRBD2 (6 bases). V was clipped by 4 bases and J by 4 bases, with 20 bases between them. The germline V gene has CDR1 MDHEN and CDR2 SYDVKM. This CDR3 is built from 16 residues. CDR3 sequence: CASSSRAPGVRYEQYF. CDR3 in DNA: TGTGCCAGCAGTTCCCGTGCTCCGGGGGTAAGGTACGAGCAGTACTTC. Drawing the rest from reference TRBV28 and TRBJ2-7, the complete variable domain is DVKVTQSSRYLVKRTGEKVFLECVQDMDHENMFWYRQDPGLGLRLIYFSYDVKMKEKGDIPEGYSVSREKKERFSLILESASTNQTSMYLCASSSRAPGVRYEQYFGPGTRLTVT.